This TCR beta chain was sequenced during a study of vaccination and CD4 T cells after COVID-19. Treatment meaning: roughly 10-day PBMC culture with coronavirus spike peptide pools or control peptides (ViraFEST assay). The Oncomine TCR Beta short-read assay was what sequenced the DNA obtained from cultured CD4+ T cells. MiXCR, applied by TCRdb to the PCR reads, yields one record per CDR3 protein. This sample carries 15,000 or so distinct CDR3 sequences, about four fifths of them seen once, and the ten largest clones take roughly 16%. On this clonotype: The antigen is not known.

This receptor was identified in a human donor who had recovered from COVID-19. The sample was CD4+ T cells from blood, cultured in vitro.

The CDR3, as DNA: TGTGCCAGCAGAACTACAGGTGGGAGTGAAAAACTGTTTTTT. It translates to CASRTTGGSEKLFF. The rearrangement uses TRBV7-9 and TRBJ1-4, with a tentative D call TRBD1 (5 bases). The germline V and J ends were trimmed by 6 bases and 7 bases, with 15 bases remaining between them. CDR1 and CDR2 from the germline V gene are SEHNR and FQNEAQ (reference sequence). The CDR3 has 14 residues. The variable domain in full, completed from reference TRBV7-9 and TRBJ1-4, reads DTGVSQNPRHKITKRGQNVTFRCDPISEHNRLYWYRQTLGQGPEFLTYFQNEAQLEKSRLLSDRFSAERPKGSFSTLEIQRTEQGDSAMYLCASRTTGGSEKLFFGSGTQLSVL.